This TCR beta chain was sequenced for a study of technical replicates of blood from several donors. This clone showed up just once. The protocol was immunoSEQ multiplex PCR, while the TCRdb copy is restricted to in-frame clones and leaves out a portion. The table records roughly 100,000 clones, around 93% of them present only once. This CDR3 has 17 amino acids. Trimming removed 0 bases at V and 10 bases at J, with 24 bases between. Looked up from germline, CDR1 is MNHNS and CDR2 is SASEGT. The specimen was T cells isolated from PBMCs. The rearrangement uses TRBV6-1 and TRBJ1-1; D may be TRBD1 (5 bases). The source is a human donor in good health. The CDR3 bases are TGTGCCAGCAGTGAAGCGCGGTTACGGGGGAAAACACTGGGAGCTTTCTTT. It specifies CASSEARLRGKTLGAFF.